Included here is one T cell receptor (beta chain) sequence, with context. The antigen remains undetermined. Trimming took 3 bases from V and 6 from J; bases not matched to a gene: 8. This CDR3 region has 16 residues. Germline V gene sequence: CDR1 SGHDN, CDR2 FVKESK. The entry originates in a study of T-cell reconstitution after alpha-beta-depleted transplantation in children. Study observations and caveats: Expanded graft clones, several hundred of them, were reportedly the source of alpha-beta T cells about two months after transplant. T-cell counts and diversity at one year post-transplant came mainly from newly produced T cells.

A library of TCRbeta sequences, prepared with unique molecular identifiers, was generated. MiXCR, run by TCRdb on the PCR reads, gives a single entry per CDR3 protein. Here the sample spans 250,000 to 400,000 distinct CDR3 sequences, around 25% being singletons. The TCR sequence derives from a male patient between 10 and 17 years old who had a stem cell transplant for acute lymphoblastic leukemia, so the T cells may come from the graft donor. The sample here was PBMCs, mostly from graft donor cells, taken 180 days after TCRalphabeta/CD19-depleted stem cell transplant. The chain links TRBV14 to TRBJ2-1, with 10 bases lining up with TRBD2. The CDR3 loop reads CASSQAHGLAVNEQFF. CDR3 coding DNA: TGTGCCAGCAGCCAGGCCCATGGACTAGCGGTCAATGAGCAGTTCTTC.